This record covers a single TCR beta chain. Antigen: not known. The data were obtained in a study of cytomegalovirus exposure and HLA in healthy donors. Overall study findings and caveats: Cytomegalovirus-associated TCR beta chains were listed, numbering over 150.

V shed 9 bases and J shed 5 bases, with 17 bases lying between them. This CDR3 comprises 14 residues. The germline V gene has CDR1 LNHNV and CDR2 YYDKDF (reference sequence). Vbeta (60) and Jbeta (13) primers were used in the PCR. Profiling relied on immunoSEQ multiplex PCR, and the TCRdb table lists in-frame clones only, not all of them. The sample lists about 98,000 clones; about 81% were seen once. This clonotype originated in a man aged 35 to 55 in good health and CMV-seronegative. The source material was PBMCs. The rearrangement links TRBV15 to TRBJ1-5, with a tentative D call TRBD1 (5 bases). In DNA form, the CDR3 reads TGTGCCACGCGGGACTCAAGACGCGATCAGCCCCAGCATTTT. Translated, it gives CATRDSRRDQPQHF.